The 12 T cell receptor beta chains below come from one sample, sequenced in a study of identical twins. TCRdb reprocessed the 5' RACE reads with MiXCR, giving one entry per CDR3 protein. The sample consists of 500,000 or so distinct CDR3 sequences, 22% of them appearing once. This same sample was also taken into another study, of T cells expressing NK-cell markers.

Sequencing was carried out using CD4+ T cells sorted from blood. These receptors originate from a woman aged 18 to 35 in good health.

The CDR3 nucleotides read TGCAGTGCTAGAGATGGGCGGGGTCCAGATACGCAGTATTTT. It yields the protein CSARDGRGPDTQYF. V is TRBV20-1 and J is TRBJ2-3; the D gene is possibly TRBD2 (6 bases). The CDR3 covers 14 residues. V dropped 0 bases and J dropped 4 bases, with 11 bases sitting between them. From germline, CDR1 is DFQATT and CDR2 SNEGSKA (reference sequence).

This rearrangement joins TRBV5-1 to TRBJ2-2; D is tentatively TRBD1 or TRBD2 (5 bases each). The CDR3 loop spans 15 amino acids. The germline CDR1 and CDR2 sequences are SGHRS and YFSETQ. The V gene lost 3 bases and the J gene lost 7 bases, with 16 bases spanning the gap. CDR3 bases: TGCGCCAGCAGCTGGGGAACGGGGCTTTTCGGGGAGCTGTTTTTT. This encodes CASSWGTGLFGELFF. The entire variable domain, with the rest obtained from reference TRBV5-1 and TRBJ2-2, is as follows: KAGVTQTPRYLIKTRGQQVTLSCSPISGHRSVSWYQQTPGQGLQFLFEYFSETQRNKGNFPGRFSGRQFSNSRSEMNVSTLELGDSALYLCASSWGTGLFGELFFGEGSRLTVL.

The chain employs TRBV7-3 and TRBJ1-5; D is undetermined. V shed 2 bases and J shed 11 bases, with 13 bases lying between them. Germline V gene lookup returns CDR1 SGHTA and CDR2 FQGTGA. CDR3 length equals 13 residues. In nucleotides, the CDR3 is TGTGCCAGCAGCTTAGGACCGGGGTACGCCCAGCATTTT. Its translation is CASSLGPGYAQHF.

The rearrangement uses TRBV5-1 and TRBJ2-2; D perhaps matches TRBD1 (5 bases). This CDR3 is built from 14 residues. Trimming took off 4 bases at V and 5 bases at J, with 12 bases between the two ends. The germline CDR1 and CDR2 sequences are SGHRS and YFSETQ. This CDR3 reads CASSKDTPTGELFF. In DNA, the CDR3 is TGCGCCAGCAGCAAGGACACCCCAACCGGGGAGCTGTTTTTT.

The rearrangement uses TRBV7-9 and TRBJ2-1; D gene unclear. Germline V gives CDR1 SEHNR, CDR2 FQNEAQ (reference sequence). The CDR3 length is 16 residues. The V end lost 5 bases, the J end lost 2 bases, and 16 bases lay between the germline ends. The CDR3, as DNA: TGTGCCAGCAGCGGAGCTGGTGGCGCACCCTACAATGAGCAGTTCTTC. Translated, it gives CASSGAGGAPYNEQFF.

The chain is built from TRBV3-1 and TRBJ2-7; D may be TRBD2 (5 bases). V lost 0 bases to trimming and J lost 3 bases, with 18 bases between them. The CDR3 has 17 residues. CDR1 is LGHDT and CDR2 is YNNKEL in the germline V gene (reference sequence). Written as DNA, the CDR3 is TGTGCCAGCAGCCAAGATCTGGAGGTCCTCTCGGGCTACGAGCAGTACTTC. Its protein product is CASSQDLEVLSGYEQYF.

For this clonotype: Being one base from a much bigger clone, this may be a read error. This chain joins TRBV20-1 and TRBJ2-1, with 11 bases lining up with TRBD2. J gave up 8 bases and V 5 bases, and 11 bases lay outside the gene matches. In germline, CDR1 is DFQATT, CDR2 SNEGSKA (reference sequence). This CDR3 spans 15 amino acids. CDR3 loop: CSAPPGLAEVHEQFF. The CDR3 DNA is TGCAGTGCTCCCCCGGGACTAGCGGAGGTGCATGAGCAGTTCTTC.

CDR3 bases: TGTGCCAGCAGCTCTACTATGGGACGGCCCTACGAGCAGTACTTC. Protein sequence: CASSSTMGRPYEQYF. The chain uses TRBV9 and TRBJ2-7; D may correspond to TRBD1 or TRBD2 (5 bases each). The CDR3 totals 15 residues. Per the germline V gene, CDR1 is SGDLS and CDR2 is YYNGEE. Trimming pared 4 bases from V and 2 bases from J, leaving 16 bases between. Combining the CDR3 with reference TRBV9 and TRBJ2-7 gives the whole variable domain DSGVTQTPKHLITATGQRVTLRCSPRSGDLSVYWYQQSLDQGLQFLIQYYNGEERAKGNILERFSAQQFPDLHSELNLSSLELGDSALYFCASSSTMGRPYEQYFGPGTRLTVT.

The chain couples TRBV11-3 to TRBJ2-1; the D is unclear. CDR1 and CDR2 from the germline V gene are SGHNT and YENEEA. V lost 5 bases, J lost 6 bases, and 17 bases lay in between. The CDR3 totals 15 residues. The CDR3 sequence: CASSPRSYTGNEQFF. CDR3 DNA: TGTGCCAGCAGCCCACGGTCTTACACCGGCAATGAGCAGTTCTTC.

This clonotype was detected many times. The chain joins TRBV5-1 to TRBJ2-3; tentative D call: TRBD2 (5 bases). The V gene's germline CDR1 is SGHRS and CDR2 YFSETQ. Trimming removed 5 bases from V and 4 bases from J, with 5 bases in between. The CDR3 contains 11 residues. CDR3 DNA: TGCGCCAGCAGGCGGGCAGATACGCAGTATTTT. Its protein product is CASRRADTQYF.

This clonotype came up a few times. V is TRBV7-9 and J is TRBJ1-2; TRBD1 is a possible D gene (6 bases). V was clipped by 5 bases and J by 6 bases, with 13 bases between them. The germline gives CDR1 SEHNR, CDR2 FQNEAQ (reference sequence). CDR3 length equals 13 residues. The CDR3 nucleotides read TGTGCCAGCAGCCAAGGGGGACCCAATGGCTACACCTTC. Translation gives CASSQGGPNGYTF.

This clonotype was seen a few times. The rearrangement uses TRBV20-1 and TRBJ2-1, with unresolved D. This CDR3 region has 15 residues. V lost 4 bases and J lost 4, with 17 bases in between. CDR1 and CDR2 from the germline V gene are DFQATT and SNEGSKA (reference sequence). Here the CDR3 reads CSATVEPAPYNEQFF. For the CDR3, the DNA is TGCAGTGCTACAGTAGAGCCAGCCCCTTACAATGAGCAGTTCTTC.